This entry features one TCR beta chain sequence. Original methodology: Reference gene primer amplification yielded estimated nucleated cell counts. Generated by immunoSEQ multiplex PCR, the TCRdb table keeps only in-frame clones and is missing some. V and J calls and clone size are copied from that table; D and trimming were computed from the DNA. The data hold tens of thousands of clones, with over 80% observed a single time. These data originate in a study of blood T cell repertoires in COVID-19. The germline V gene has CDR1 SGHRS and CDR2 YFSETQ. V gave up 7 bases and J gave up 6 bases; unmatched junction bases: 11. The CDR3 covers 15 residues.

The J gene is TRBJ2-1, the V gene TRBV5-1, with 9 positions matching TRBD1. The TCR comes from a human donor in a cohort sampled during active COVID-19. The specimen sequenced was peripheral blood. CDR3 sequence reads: CASRMGGQGTNEQFF. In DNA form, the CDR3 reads TGCGCCAGCCGGATGGGGGGACAGGGAACCAATGAGCAGTTCTTC.